Below, 21 T cell receptor beta chains from the same sample are listed, as sequenced in a study of CD8+ T cells in alopecia areata. Sequencing relied on a cDNA template that was reverse transcribed from extracted RNA. Produced via immunoSEQ multiplex PCR; TCRdb's table is partial and in-frame only. The sample yields some 98,000 clones, roughly 64% seen once. Treatment here: oral pan-JAK inhibitor, 5-10 mg twice daily. Here the sequenced sample was CD8+ T cells sorted from blood, taken at week 4, from a patient treated with tofacitinib. The receptor source for this set is a human donor with alopecia areata.

The rearrangement joins TRBV5-4 to TRBJ1-2; 7 bases line up with TRBD1. In germline, CDR1 is SGHNT, CDR2 YYREEE (reference sequence). The CDR3 totals 15 residues. V was clipped by 3 bases and J by 0 bases; unmatched bases: 5. CDR3 amino acids: CASSSRQGPNYGYTF. The CDR3 nucleotides are TGTGCCAGCAGCTCACGACAGGGACCTAACTATGGCTACACCTTC. Complete variable domain (other parts from reference TRBV5-4 and TRBJ1-2): ETGVTQSPTHLIKTRGQQVTLRCSSQSGHNTVSWYQQALGQGPQFIFQYYREEENGRGNFPPRFSGLQFPNYSSELNVNALELDDSALYLCASSSRQGPNYGYTFGSGTRLTVV.

This clone was seen only a few times. The rearrangement uses TRBV9 and TRBJ1-1; D is unclear. The CDR3 loop spans 15 amino acids. The germline V gene encodes CDR1 SGDLS and CDR2 YYNGEE. Trimming shortened V by 3 bases and J by 4 bases, and 16 bases separated the two germline ends. CDR3 protein: CASSEDGGLGTEAFF. CDR3 sequence (DNA): TGTGCCAGCAGCGAAGACGGAGGGCTCGGCACTGAAGCTTTCTTT.

This sequence joins TRBV7-9 and TRBJ1-2; D may be TRBD1 (5 bases). Germline V gives CDR1 SEHNR, CDR2 FQNEAQ (reference sequence). The CDR3 spans 16 residues. The V and J ends lost 4 bases and 8 bases respectively, with 23 bases between them. The CDR3 loop is CASSSGDRDLGEGYTF. The CDR3 region has the DNA TGTGCCAGCAGCTCTGGGGACCGAGATCTGGGTGAAGGCTACACCTTC.

CDR3 sequence (DNA): TGTGCCTGGAGTCCCGGGACAGGTAATCAGCCCCAGCATTTT. Protein sequence: CAWSPGTGNQPQHF. J is TRBJ1-5 and V is TRBV30, with TRBD1 identical over 8 bases. Trimming at V came to 2 bases and at J to 4 bases, leaving 4 bases not matched to a gene. The CDR3 loop spans 14 amino acids. From germline, CDR1 is GTSNPN and CDR2 SVGIG (reference sequence).

This clone has just a few counts. The CDR3 here is CRDVAGNYEQYF. CDR3 nucleotide sequence: TGCAGGGATGTGGCGGGAAACTACGAGCAGTACTTC. The rearrangement links TRBV29-1 to TRBJ2-7; TRBD2 might be the D (6 bases). Germline CDR1 and CDR2: SQVTM and ANQGSEA. The CDR3 has 12 amino acids.

The DNA for the CDR3 is TGTGCCAGCAGTGACCGGAGTAGCGGGGTTTCTGGGGCCAACGTCCTGACTTTC. It encodes CASSDRSSGVSGANVLTF. The genes are TRBV2 and TRBJ2-6; 8 bases fit TRBD2. Germline V gene sequence: CDR1 SNHLY, CDR2 FYNNEI. The CDR3 consists of 18 residues. J was trimmed by 1 base and V by 3 bases; bases with no gene match: 8.

There are a few counts of this clone. The J gene is TRBJ1-2, the V gene TRBV6-6; D is undetermined. Germline lookup yields CDR1 MNHNY and CDR2 SVGAGI (reference sequence). CDR3 length equals 13 residues. V lost 2 bases and J 6 bases, leaving 10 bases between the germline ends. The CDR3 region has the DNA TGTGCCAGCAGTTACGCGGGTGGAAATGGCTACACCTTC. Its protein product is CASSYAGGNGYTF.

The chain links TRBV4-3 to TRBJ2-7; no clear D. Between the trimmed V and J ends, which lost 0 bases and 2 bases, there was a span of 5 bases. The CDR3 spans 13 residues. Germline V gives CDR1 LGHNA, CDR2 YSLEER. CDR3 in DNA: TGCGCCAGCAGCCAAGACAGCACCTACGAGCAGTACTTC. It codes for CASSQDSTYEQYF.

This clone was counted only a few times. V and J are TRBV6-6 and TRBJ2-3, with TRBD2 matching over 7 bases. With 2 bases clipped from V and 6 bases from J, the junction kept 8 bases outside the gene matches. This CDR3 is built from 15 residues. Germline lookup yields CDR1 MNHNY and CDR2 SVGAGI (reference sequence). In DNA, the CDR3 is TGTGCCAGCAGTTACGAGACGGGAGGTGCGGATACGCAGTATTTT. It translates to CASSYETGGADTQYF.

This clone was recorded a few times. V gene TRBV14 combines with J gene TRBJ2-3; 7 bases match TRBD2. CDR3 length: 15 amino acids. Germline assignment: CDR1 SGHDN and CDR2 FVKESK. V shed 6 bases, J shed 6 bases, and the junction held 12 bases outside the gene matches. CDR3 protein: CASSHGTTHGDTQYF. The CDR3 nucleotides read TGTGCCAGCAGTCACGGGACTACCCATGGGGATACGCAGTATTTT. Full variable domain (missing parts from reference TRBV14 and TRBJ2-3): EAGVTQFPSHSVIEKGQTVTLRCDPISGHDNLYWYRRVMGKEIKFLLHFVKESKQDESGMPNNRFLAERTGGTYSTLKVQPAELEDSGVYFCASSHGTTHGDTQYFGPGTRLTVL.

The V and J genes are TRBV28 and TRBJ1-5; D remains unclear. Germline values: CDR1 MDHEN, CDR2 SYDVKM. The CDR3 has 13 residues. Between the trimmed V and J ends, which lost 3 bases and 1 base, there was a span of 4 bases. CDR3 residues: CASSFGSNQPQHF. CDR3 coding DNA: TGTGCCAGCAGTTTTGGGAGCAATCAGCCCCAGCATTTT.

V usage is TRBV4-1 and J usage is TRBJ1-5; maybe TRBD1 (6 bases). V was cut by 2 bases and J by 4 bases, with 9 bases left in between. The CDR3 covers 14 residues. Germline V gene data show CDR1 as MGHRA and CDR2 as YSYEKL. CDR3 loop: CASSQRQENQPQHF. The CDR3 DNA is TGCGCCAGCAGCCAAAGACAGGAGAATCAGCCCCAGCATTTT.

On this clone: The sample contains more than one DNA sequence encoding this CDR3. This chain joins TRBV20-1 and TRBJ2-7; D call uncertain. The CDR3 runs to 11 residues. CDR1 and CDR2 from the germline V gene are DFQATT and SNEGSKA (reference sequence). Trimming cost V 0 bases and J 4 bases, with 4 bases left between them. The CDR3 loop is CSARDGYEQYF. The CDR3 DNA is TGCAGTGCTAGAGATGGTTACGAGCAGTACTTC.

This clone appeared a few times. The chain recombines TRBV29-1 with TRBJ2-1; 7 bases match TRBD2. CDR1 is SQVTM and CDR2 is ANQGSEA in the germline V gene. The CDR3 spans 12 residues. CDR3 region: CSGGSQSHEQFF. The CDR3, as DNA: TGCAGTGGCGGGAGCCAGTCCCATGAGCAGTTCTTC.

The chain has TRBV11-2 and TRBJ2-5, with TRBD2 identical over 7 bases. With V trimmed by 3 bases and J by 5 bases, 6 bases remained unmatched. Germline CDR1 and CDR2: SGHAT and FQNNGV. The CDR3 runs 14 residues. CDR3 nucleotides: TGTGCCAGCAGCTTGACGGGAGGATGGGAGACCCAGTACTTC. This sequence encodes CASSLTGGWETQYF.

This chain's CDR3 is CASSQVSFTGELFF. The CDR3 DNA reads as TGCGCCAGCAGCCAAGTGTCTTTCACCGGGGAGCTGTTTTTT. The chain carries TRBV4-3 and TRBJ2-2; D not resolved. The germline V and J ends were trimmed by 1 base and 4 bases, with 7 bases remaining between them. Germline V gene data show CDR1 as LGHNA and CDR2 as YSLEER. CDR3 length equals 14 residues.

The V gene is TRBV12-5, the J gene TRBJ2-2; D gene ambiguous. The CDR3 contains 12 residues. Germline V gene sequence: CDR1 LGHNT, CDR2 FRNRAP. V was cut by 5 bases and J by 11 bases, with 12 bases left in between. DNA for the CDR3: TGTGCTAGTGGTGAAAACCCGGCCGAGCTGTTTTTT. It encodes CASGENPAELFF.

CDR3 amino acids: CASSTPYGDTQYF. CDR3 DNA sequence: TGTGCCAGTAGTACCCCATACGGGGATACGCAGTATTTT. The V call is TRBV19, the J call TRBJ2-3, with D hard to call. V shed 4 bases and J shed 6 bases, with 11 bases lying between them. Germline V gives CDR1 LNHDA, CDR2 SQIVND (reference sequence). The CDR3 spans 13 residues.

This clone is a singleton in its sample. The chain combines TRBV28 with TRBJ1-5; no definite D call. The V end lost 3 bases, the J end lost 2 bases, and 2 bases lay between the germline ends. This CDR3 contains 12 residues. CDR1 MDHEN and CDR2 SYDVKM come from the germline V gene. CDR3 DNA: TGTGCCAGCAGTTTTGGCAATCAGCCCCAGCATTTT. This translates into CASSFGNQPQHF.

The V and J genes are TRBV27 and TRBJ2-1; D may be TRBD1 or TRBD2 (5 bases each). V shed 0 bases and J shed 7 bases, with 7 bases lying between them. CDR1 is MNHEY and CDR2 is SMNVEV in the germline V gene (reference sequence). The CDR3 is 13 residues long. CDR3 DNA sequence: TGTGCCAGCAGTTTATCGAGGGGTAATGAGCAGTTCTTC. It codes for CASSLSRGNEQFF.

This clone was seen a few times. The genes are TRBV27 and TRBJ2-1, with unresolved D. CDR1 and CDR2 (germline): MNHEY, SMNVEV (reference sequence). Trimming left V 3 bases short and J 0 bases short, with 12 bases between. The CDR3 runs 16 residues. DNA for the CDR3: TGTGCCAGCAGTTTTTTAGGGTTAGGCTCCTACAATGAGCAGTTCTTC. Translated, it gives CASSFLGLGSYNEQFF.